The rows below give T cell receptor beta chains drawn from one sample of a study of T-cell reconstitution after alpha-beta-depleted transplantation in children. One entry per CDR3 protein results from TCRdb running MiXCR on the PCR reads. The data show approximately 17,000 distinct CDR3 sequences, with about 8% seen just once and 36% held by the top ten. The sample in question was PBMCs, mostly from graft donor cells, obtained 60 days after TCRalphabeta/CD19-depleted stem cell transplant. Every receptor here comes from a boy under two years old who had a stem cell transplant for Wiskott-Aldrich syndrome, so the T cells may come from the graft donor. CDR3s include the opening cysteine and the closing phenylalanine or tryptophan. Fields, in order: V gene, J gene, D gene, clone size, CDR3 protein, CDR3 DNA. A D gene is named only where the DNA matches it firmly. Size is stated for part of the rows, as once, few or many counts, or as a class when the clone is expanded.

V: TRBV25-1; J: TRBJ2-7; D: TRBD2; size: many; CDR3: CASSPRGGGSYEQYF; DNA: TGTGCCAGCAGTCCCCGGGGGGGCGGCTCCTACGAGCAGTACTTC
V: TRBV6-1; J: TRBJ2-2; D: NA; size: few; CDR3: CASTWGTLTGELFF; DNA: TGTGCCAGCACGTGGGGGACCCTCACCGGGGAGCTGTTTTTT
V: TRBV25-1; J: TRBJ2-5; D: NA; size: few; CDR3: CASSERGPGETQYF; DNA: TGTGCCAGCAGTGAACGCGGGCCCGGGGAGACCCAGTACTTC
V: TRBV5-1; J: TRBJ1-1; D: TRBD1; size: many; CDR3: CASSGNRGSTEAFF; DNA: TGCGCCAGCAGCGGAAACAGGGGATCCACTGAAGCTTTCTTT
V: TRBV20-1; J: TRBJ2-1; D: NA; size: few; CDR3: CSASLPSERSQFF; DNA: TGCAGTGCTAGTTTGCCTAGCGAAAGATCCCAGTTCTTC
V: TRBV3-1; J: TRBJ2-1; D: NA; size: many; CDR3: CASSRGNEQFF; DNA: TGTGCCAGCAGTAGGGGGAATGAGCAGTTCTTC
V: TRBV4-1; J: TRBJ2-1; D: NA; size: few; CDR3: CASSQVRRGSYNEQFF; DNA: TGCGCCAGCAGCCAAGTCCGGCGGGGATCCTACAATGAGCAGTTCTTC
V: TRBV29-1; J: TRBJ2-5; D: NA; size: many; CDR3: CSVGFGETQYF; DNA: TGCAGCGTTGGGTTTGGGGAGACCCAGTACTTC
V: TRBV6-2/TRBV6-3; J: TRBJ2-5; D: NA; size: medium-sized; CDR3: CASRPGPPGETQYF; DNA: TGTGCCAGCAGACCGGGACCACCCGGGGAGACCCAGTACTTC
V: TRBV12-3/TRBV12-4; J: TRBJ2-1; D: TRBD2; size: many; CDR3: CASSFGLAGGNEQFF; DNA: TGTGCCAGCAGTTTTGGTCTAGCGGGAGGCAATGAGCAGTTCTTC
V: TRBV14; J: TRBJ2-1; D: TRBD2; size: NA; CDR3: CASSLGLAGEAYNEQFF; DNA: TGTGCCAGCAGCCTTGGACTAGCGGGAGAAGCTTACAATGAGCAGTTCTTC
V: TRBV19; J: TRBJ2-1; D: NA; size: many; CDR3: CASLPRVNSYNEQFF; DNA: TGTGCCAGTCTCCCGAGGGTTAATTCCTACAATGAGCAGTTCTTC
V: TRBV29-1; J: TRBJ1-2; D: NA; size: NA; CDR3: CSVTGRFNYGYTF; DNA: TGCAGCGTCACTGGTAGATTTAACTATGGCTACACCTTC
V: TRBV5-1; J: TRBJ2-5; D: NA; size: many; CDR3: CASSSLAPTETQYF; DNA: TGCGCCAGCAGCTCCCTTGCCCCGACAGAGACCCAGTACTTC
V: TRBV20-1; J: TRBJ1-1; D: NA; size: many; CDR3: CSVGGAFMNTEAFF; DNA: TGCAGTGTGGGGGGGGCCTTCATGAACACTGAAGCTTTCTTT
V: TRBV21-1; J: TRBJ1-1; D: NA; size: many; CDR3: CASSKHPRVNTEAFF; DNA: TGTGCCAGCAGCAAACACCCCAGGGTGAACACTGAAGCTTTCTTT
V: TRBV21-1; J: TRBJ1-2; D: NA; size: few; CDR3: CAGYDSRANYGYTF; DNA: TGTGCCGGCTACGATTCCCGGGCCAACTATGGCTACACCTTC
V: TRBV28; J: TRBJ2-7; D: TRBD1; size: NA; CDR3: CASSPRTGGWLASEQYF; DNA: TGTGCCAGCAGCCCCCGGACAGGGGGGTGGCTGGCTAGCGAGCAGTACTTC
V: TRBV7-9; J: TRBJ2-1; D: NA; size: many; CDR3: CASSLLSGESEQFF; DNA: TGTGCCAGCAGCTTATTATCGGGAGAAAGTGAGCAGTTCTTC
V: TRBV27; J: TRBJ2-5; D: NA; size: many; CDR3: CASSLKNGFWGETQYF; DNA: TGTGCCAGCAGTTTAAAAAATGGGTTTTGGGGTGAGACCCAGTACTTC
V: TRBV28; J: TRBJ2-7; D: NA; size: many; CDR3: CASSPTGPTYEQYF; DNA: TGTGCCAGCAGCCCGACCGGGCCCACCTACGAGCAGTACTTC
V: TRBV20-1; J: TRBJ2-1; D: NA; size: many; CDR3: CSEQGKSGEQFF; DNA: TGCAGTGAGCAGGGGAAGTCCGGTGAGCAGTTCTTC
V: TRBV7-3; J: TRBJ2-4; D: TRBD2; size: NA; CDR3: CASSLNLAGGPVLAKNIQYF; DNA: TGTGCCAGCAGCCTTAACCTAGCGGGAGGGCCAGTGTTAGCCAAAAACATTCAGTACTTC
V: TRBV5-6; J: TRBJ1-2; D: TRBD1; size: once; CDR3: CASSATGLGYTF; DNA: TGTGCCAGCAGCGCGACAGGGCTTGGCTACACCTTC
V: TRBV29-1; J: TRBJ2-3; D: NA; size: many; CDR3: CSVEVSSTDTQYF; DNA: TGCAGCGTTGAAGTCAGCAGCACAGATACGCAGTATTTT
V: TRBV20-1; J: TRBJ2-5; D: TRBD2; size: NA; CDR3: CSASTSVEETQYF; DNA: TGCAGTGCTTCGACTAGCGTCGAAGAGACCCAGTACTTC
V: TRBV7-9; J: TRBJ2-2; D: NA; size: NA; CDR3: CTSNRSSVLGTGELFF; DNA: TGTACCAGCAACCGATCTAGTGTCCTTGGGACCGGGGAGCTGTTTTTT
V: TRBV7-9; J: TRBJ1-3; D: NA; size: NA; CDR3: CASSLVAGNTIYF; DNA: TGTGCCAGCAGCTTGGTTGCTGGAAACACCATATATTTT
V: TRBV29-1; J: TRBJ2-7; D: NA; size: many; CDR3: CSVVVYSSYEQYF; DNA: TGCAGCGTTGTGGTATACAGCTCCTACGAGCAGTACTTC
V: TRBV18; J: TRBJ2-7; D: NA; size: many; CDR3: CASSPFSRGRPYEQYF; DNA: TGTGCCAGCTCCCCGTTCTCCCGGGGTCGACCCTACGAGCAGTACTTC
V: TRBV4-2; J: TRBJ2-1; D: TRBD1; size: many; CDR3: CASSHRRDRDYNEQFF; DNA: TGTGCCAGCAGCCACCGCCGGGACAGGGACTACAATGAGCAGTTCTTC
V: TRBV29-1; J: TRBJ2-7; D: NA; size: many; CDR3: CSVEDGTSYEQYF; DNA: TGCAGCGTTGAAGACGGGACATCCTACGAGCAGTACTTC
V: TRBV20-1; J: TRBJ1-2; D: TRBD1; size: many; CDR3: CITFSGTAYGYTF; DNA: TGCATTACCTTCTCCGGGACAGCCTATGGCTACACCTTC
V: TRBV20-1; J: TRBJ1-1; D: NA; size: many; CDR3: CSASRGNTEAFF; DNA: TGCAGTGCTTCCAGGGGGAACACTGAAGCTTTCTTT
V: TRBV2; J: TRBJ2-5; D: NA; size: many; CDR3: CASRYWETQYF; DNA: TGTGCCAGCAGGTATTGGGAGACCCAGTACTTC
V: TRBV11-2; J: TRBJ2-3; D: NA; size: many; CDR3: CASRGLSSTDTQYF; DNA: TGTGCCTCCCGGGGCCTTTCAAGCACAGATACGCAGTATTTT